The 9 T cell receptor beta chains below all came from one sample that was sequenced in a study of blood T cell repertoires in COVID-19. Assay used: immunoSEQ multiplex PCR; TCRdb lists only in-frame clones, some missing. Found here are over 150,000 clones, approximately 84% of them singletons; the top ten hold over 6.5%. The sample was PBMCs or T cells enriched from blood (not recorded which). The receptors originated from a middle-aged man who had recovered from COVID-19.

The chain links TRBV28 to TRBJ1-6; possibly TRBD1 for D (6 bases). The CDR3 has 15 amino acids. In germline, CDR1 is MDHEN, CDR2 SYDVKM. V lost 2 bases, J lost 6 bases, and 11 bases lay in between. In nucleotides, the CDR3 is TGTGCCAGCAGTTTAGGGGGGGCGCGTAATTCACCCCTCCACTTT. This gives the protein CASSLGGARNSPLHF.

The V call is TRBV3-1 (or the pseudogene TRBV3-2), the J call TRBJ1-5; D remains ambiguous. Germline CDR1 reads LGHDT; CDR2 reads YNNKEL (reference sequence). CDR3 length: 12 amino acids. With 1 base removed from V and 9 bases from J, the gap between germline ends came to 7 bases. As DNA, the CDR3 is TGTGCCAGCAGCCAAGCCCGAGGGCCCCAGCATTTT. Translating it yields CASSQARGPQHF.

V is TRBV19 and J is TRBJ1-2; D is unresolved. Germline CDR1 is LNHDA and CDR2 is SQIVND (reference sequence). There are 13 residues in the CDR3. The ends were cut back, 3 bases at V and 2 bases at J, with 7 bases in the middle. In DNA form, the CDR3 reads TGTGCCAGTAGTATGAGGGCGAACTATGGCTACACCTTC. Its translation: CASSMRANYGYTF.

The chain employs TRBV24-1 and TRBJ1-5; tentatively, D is TRBD1 (5 bases). The germline gives CDR1 KGHDR, CDR2 SFDVKD. The CDR3 loop spans 12 amino acids. Trimming removed 4 bases at V and 7 bases at J, with 7 bases between. Here the CDR3 reads CATSEWGQPQHF. Written as DNA, the CDR3 is TGTGCCACCAGTGAGTGGGGCCAGCCCCAGCATTTT.

The V and J genes are TRBV4-1 and TRBJ1-5; 8 nucleotides match TRBD1. V lost 1 base to trimming and J lost 7 bases; unmatched junction nucleotides: 9. The CDR3 sequence is 16 residues long. Germline V gene sequence: CDR1 MGHRA, CDR2 YSYEKL. The CDR3 nucleotides read TGCGCCAGCAGCCAAGGAGGGGCCAGGGGGCTACAGCCCCAGCATTTT. Translating it yields CASSQGGARGLQPQHF.

This clone was detected once. The chain links TRBV5-1 to TRBJ2-1; D is undetermined. Germline lookup yields CDR1 SGHRS and CDR2 YFSETQ. Trimming cost V 0 bases and J 9 bases, with 7 bases left between them. This CDR3 has 12 residues. CDR3 DNA sequence: TGCGCCAGCAGCTTGGGGGCAATTGAGCAGTTCTTC. Translation gives CASSLGAIEQFF. Supplemented by reference TRBV5-1 and TRBJ2-1, the full variable domain reads KAGVTQTPRYLIKTRGQQVTLSCSPISGHRSVSWYQQTPGQGLQFLFEYFSETQRNKGNFPGRFSGRQFSNSRSEMNVSTLELGDSALYLCASSLGAIEQFFGPGTRLTVL.

The chain carries TRBV7-9 and TRBJ1-2; D not resolved. The CDR3 has 11 amino acids. The germline V and J ends were trimmed by 2 bases and 7 bases, with 5 bases remaining between them. Per the germline V gene, CDR1 is SEHNR and CDR2 is FQNEAQ (reference sequence). DNA of the CDR3: TGTGCCAGCAGCTTAATCGTTGGCTACACCTTC. This translates into CASSLIVGYTF.

The chain couples TRBV5-1 to TRBJ2-2; 7 nucleotides agree with TRBD2. Trimming at V came to 5 bases and at J to 0 bases, leaving 4 bases not matched to a gene. There are 15 residues in the CDR3. Germline loops: CDR1 SGHRS, CDR2 YFSETQ. The CDR3 loop is CASRPSGPNTGELFF. In nucleotides, the CDR3 is TGCGCCAGCAGGCCTAGCGGCCCGAACACCGGGGAGCTGTTTTTT.

DNA for the CDR3: TGTGCCAGCAGCCTTAAGACAGCTACCCATTCACCCCTCCACTTT. Translation gives CASSLKTATHSPLHF. The genes are TRBV6-5 and TRBJ1-6, with TRBD1 as a possible D gene (5 bases). The CDR3 contains 15 residues. Trimming left V 6 bases short and J 8 bases short, with 17 bases between. Germline-derived CDR1 and CDR2 are MNHEY and SVGAGI.